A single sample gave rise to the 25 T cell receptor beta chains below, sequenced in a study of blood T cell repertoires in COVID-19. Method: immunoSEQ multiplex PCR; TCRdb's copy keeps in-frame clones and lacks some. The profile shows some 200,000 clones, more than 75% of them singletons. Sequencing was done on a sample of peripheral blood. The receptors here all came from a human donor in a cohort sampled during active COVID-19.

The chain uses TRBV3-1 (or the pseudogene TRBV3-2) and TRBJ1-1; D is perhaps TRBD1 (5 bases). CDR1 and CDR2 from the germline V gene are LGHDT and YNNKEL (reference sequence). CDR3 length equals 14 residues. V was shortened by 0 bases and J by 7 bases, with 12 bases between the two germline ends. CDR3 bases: TGTGCCAGCAGCCAAGACCCCCAGGGAGGTGAAGCTTTCTTT. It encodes CASSQDPQGGEAFF.

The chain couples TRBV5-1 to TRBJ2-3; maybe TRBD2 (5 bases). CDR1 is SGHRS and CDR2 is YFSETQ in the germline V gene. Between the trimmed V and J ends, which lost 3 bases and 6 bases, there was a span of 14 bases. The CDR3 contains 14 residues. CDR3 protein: CASSSRTAMDTQYF. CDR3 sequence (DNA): TGCGCCAGCAGCTCCCGGACTGCGATGGATACGCAGTATTTT.

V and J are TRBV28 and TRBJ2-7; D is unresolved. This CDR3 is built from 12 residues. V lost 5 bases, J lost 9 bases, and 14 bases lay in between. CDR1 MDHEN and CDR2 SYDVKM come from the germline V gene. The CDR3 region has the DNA TGTGCCAGCAGTCTCCGCAGCAGGCGGCAGTACTTC. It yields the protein CASSLRSRRQYF.

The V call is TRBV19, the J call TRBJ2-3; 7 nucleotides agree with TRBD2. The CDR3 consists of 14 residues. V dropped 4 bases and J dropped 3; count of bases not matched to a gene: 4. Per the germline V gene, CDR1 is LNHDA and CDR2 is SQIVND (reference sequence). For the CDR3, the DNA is TGTGCCAGTAGTAAAAGCGGGACTACAGATACGCAGTATTTT. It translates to CASSKSGTTDTQYF.

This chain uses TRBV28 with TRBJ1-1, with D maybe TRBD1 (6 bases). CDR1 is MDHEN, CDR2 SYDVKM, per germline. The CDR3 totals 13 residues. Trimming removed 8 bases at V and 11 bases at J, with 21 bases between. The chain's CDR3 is CASYTGGGRGAFF. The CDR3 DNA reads TGTGCCAGCTATACCGGCGGGGGGCGCGGGGCTTTCTTT.

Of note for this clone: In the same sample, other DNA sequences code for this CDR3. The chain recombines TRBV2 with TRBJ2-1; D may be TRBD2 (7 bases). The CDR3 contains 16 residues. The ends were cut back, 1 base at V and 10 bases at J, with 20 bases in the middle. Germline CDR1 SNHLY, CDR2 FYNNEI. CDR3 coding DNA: TGTGCCAGCAGTGAAGGTCGGGGGGCGGGCGTTAAGGAGCAGTTCTTC. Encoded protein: CASSEGRGAGVKEQFF.

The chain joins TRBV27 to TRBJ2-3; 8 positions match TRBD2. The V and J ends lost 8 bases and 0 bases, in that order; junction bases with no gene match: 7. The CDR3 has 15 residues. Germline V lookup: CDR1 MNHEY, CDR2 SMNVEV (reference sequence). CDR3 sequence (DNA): TGTGCCAGCGGGAGACTAGCGCATAGCACAGATACGCAGTATTTT. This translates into CASGRLAHSTDTQYF.

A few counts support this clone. The CDR3 coding sequence is TGTGCCAGCAGCTACGAGGGACAGACTAAGGGCTACACCTTC. This encodes CASSYEGQTKGYTF. The chain recombines TRBV6-6 with TRBJ1-2, with 7 bases aligning to TRBD1. The junction had 12 bases not matched to a gene; V was cut back by 6 bases and J by 8 bases. Germline V gives CDR1 MNHNY, CDR2 SVGAGI (reference sequence). The CDR3 is 14 residues long.

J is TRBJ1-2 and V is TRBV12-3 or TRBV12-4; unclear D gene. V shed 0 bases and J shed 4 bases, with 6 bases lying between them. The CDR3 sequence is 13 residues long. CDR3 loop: CASSLATSYGYTF. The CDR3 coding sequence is TGTGCCAGCAGTTTAGCGACAAGCTATGGCTACACCTTC.

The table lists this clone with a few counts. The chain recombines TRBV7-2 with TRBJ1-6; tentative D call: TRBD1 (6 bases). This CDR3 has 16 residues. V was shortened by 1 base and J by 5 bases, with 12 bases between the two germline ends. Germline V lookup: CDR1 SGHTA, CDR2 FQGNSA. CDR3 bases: TGTGCCAGCAGCTTAGTGTCAACAGGGAATAATTCACCCCTCCACTTT. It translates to CASSLVSTGNNSPLHF.

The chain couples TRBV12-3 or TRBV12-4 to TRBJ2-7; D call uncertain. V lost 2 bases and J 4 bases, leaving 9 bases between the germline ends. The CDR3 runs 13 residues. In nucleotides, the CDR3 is TGTGCCAGCAGTTTACCCCCCTCGTACGAGCAGTACTTC. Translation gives CASSLPPSYEQYF.

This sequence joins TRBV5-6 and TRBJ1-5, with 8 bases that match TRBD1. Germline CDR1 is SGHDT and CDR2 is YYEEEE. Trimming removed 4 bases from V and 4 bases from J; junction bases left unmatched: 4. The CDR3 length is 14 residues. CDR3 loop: CASSPGTGNQPQHF. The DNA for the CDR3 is TGTGCCAGCAGCCCCGGGACAGGTAATCAGCCCCAGCATTTT.

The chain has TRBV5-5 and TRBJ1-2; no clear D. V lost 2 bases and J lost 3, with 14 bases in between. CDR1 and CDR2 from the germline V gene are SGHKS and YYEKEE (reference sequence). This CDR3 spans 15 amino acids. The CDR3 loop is CASSFQFVSDYGYTF. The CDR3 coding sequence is TGTGCCAGCAGCTTTCAATTCGTGTCAGACTATGGCTACACCTTC.

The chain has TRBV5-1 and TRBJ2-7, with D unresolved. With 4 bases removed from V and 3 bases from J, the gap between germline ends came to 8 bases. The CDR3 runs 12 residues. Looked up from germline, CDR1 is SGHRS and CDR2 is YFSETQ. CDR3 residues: CASSPRHYEQYF. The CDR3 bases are TGCGCCAGCAGCCCCCGACACTACGAGCAGTACTTC.

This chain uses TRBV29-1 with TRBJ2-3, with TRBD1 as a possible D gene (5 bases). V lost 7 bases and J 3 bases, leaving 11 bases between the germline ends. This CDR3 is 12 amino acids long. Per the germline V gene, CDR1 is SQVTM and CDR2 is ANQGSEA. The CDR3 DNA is TGCAGCGCCCTAAGACAGACAGATACGCAGTATTTT. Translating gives CSALRQTDTQYF.

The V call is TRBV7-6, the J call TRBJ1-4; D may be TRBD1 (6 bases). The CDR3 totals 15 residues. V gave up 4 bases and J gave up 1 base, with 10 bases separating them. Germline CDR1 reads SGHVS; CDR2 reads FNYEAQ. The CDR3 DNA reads TGTGCCAGCAGCTATTTACAGGGAACTAATGAAAAACTGTTTTTT. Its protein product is CASSYLQGTNEKLFF.

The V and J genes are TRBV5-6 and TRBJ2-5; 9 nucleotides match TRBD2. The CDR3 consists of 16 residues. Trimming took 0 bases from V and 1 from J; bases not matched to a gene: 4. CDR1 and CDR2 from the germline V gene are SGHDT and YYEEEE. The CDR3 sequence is CASSLAPSGAQETQYF. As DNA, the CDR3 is TGTGCCAGCAGCTTGGCACCTAGCGGGGCCCAAGAGACCCAGTACTTC.

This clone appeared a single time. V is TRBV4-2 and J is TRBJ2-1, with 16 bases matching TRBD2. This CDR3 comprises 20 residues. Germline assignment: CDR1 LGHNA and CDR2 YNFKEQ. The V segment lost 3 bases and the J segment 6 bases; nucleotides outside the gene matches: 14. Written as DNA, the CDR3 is TGTGCCAGCAGCCAGGGTCCCGGGACTAGCGGGAGGGCCTATGGCAATGAGCAGTTCTTC. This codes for CASSQGPGTSGRAYGNEQFF.

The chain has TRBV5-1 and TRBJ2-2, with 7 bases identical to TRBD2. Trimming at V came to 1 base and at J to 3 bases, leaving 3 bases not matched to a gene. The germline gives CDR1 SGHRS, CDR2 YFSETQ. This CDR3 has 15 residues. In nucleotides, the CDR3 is TGCGCCAGCAGCTTGCGGGAGGTCCACACCGGGGAGCTGTTTTTT. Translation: CASSLREVHTGELFF.

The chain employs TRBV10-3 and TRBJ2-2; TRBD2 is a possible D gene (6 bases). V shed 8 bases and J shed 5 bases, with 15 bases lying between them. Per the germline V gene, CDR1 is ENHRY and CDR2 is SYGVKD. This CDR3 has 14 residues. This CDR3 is CAIGGATRTGELFF. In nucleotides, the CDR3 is TGTGCCATCGGAGGGGCTACTCGTACCGGGGAGCTGTTTTTT.

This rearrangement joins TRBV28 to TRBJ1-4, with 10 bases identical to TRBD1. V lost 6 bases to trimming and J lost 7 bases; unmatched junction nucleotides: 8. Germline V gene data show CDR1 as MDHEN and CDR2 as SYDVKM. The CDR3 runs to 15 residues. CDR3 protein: CASRKTGGAGEKLFF. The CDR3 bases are TGTGCCAGCAGGAAGACAGGGGGCGCGGGTGAAAAACTGTTTTTT.

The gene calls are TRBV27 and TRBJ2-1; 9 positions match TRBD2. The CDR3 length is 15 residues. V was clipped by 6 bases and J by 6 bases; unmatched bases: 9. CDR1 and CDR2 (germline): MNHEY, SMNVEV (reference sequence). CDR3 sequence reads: CASSLAGVQLNEQFF. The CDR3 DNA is TGTGCCAGCAGCTTAGCGGGAGTTCAACTCAATGAGCAGTTCTTC.

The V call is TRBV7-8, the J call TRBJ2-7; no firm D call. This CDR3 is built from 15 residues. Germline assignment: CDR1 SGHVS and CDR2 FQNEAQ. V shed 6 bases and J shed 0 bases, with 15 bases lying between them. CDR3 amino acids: CASSQSEHYSYEQYF. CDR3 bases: TGTGCCAGCAGTCAGTCGGAACACTACTCCTACGAGCAGTACTTC.

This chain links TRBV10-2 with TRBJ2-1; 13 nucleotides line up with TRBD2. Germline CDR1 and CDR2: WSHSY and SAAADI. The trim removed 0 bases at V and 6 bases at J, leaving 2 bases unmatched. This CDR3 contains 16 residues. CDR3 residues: CASSESWTSGGNEQFF. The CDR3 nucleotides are TGCGCCAGCAGTGAGTCGTGGACTAGCGGGGGCAATGAGCAGTTCTTC.

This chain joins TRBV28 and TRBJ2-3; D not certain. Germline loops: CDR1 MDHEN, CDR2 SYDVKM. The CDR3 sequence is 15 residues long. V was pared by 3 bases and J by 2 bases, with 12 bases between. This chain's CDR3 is CASSFKIQITDTQYF. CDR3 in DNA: TGTGCCAGCAGTTTTAAGATACAGATCACAGATACGCAGTATTTT.